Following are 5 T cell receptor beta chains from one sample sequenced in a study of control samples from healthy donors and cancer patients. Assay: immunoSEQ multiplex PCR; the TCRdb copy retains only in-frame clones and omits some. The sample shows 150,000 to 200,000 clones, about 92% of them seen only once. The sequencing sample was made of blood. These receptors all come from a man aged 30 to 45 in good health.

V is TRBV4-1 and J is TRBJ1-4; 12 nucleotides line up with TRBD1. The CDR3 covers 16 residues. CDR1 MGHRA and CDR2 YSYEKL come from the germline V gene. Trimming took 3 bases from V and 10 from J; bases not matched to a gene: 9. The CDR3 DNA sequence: TGCGCCAGCAGCCAGGGGACAGGGGGCGCGAAAGGAAAACTGTTTTTT. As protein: CASSQGTGGAKGKLFF.

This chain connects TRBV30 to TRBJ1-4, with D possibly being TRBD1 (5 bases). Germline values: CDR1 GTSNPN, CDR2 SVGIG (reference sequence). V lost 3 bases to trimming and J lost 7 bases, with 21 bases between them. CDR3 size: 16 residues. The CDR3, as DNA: TGTGCCTGGAGCCACCTAACAGGCCCCAGTGGTGAAAAACTGTTTTTT. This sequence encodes CAWSHLTGPSGEKLFF.

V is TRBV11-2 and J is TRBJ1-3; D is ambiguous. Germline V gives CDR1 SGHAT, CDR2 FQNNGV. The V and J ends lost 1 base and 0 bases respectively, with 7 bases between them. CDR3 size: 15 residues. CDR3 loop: CASSLGPRSGNTIYF. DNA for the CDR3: TGTGCCAGCAGCTTAGGGCCCCGCTCTGGAAACACCATATATTTT.

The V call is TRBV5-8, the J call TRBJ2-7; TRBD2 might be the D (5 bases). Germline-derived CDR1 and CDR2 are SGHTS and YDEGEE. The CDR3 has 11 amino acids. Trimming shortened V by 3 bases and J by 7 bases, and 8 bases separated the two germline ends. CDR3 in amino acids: CASSWPGEQYF. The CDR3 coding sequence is TGTGCCAGCAGCTGGCCGGGGGAGCAGTACTTC.

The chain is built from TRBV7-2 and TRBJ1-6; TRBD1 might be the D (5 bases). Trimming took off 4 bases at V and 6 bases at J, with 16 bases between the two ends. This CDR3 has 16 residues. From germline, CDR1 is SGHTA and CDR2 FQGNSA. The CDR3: CASSYYEGSPNSPLHF. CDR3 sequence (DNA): TGTGCCAGCAGCTACTATGAGGGGTCCCCTAATTCACCCCTCCACTTT.